The 9 T cell receptor beta chains below come from one sample, sequenced in a study of CD4+ T cells in melanoma. The assay was immunoSEQ multiplex PCR, and TCRdb's table has in-frame clones only and misses some. The sample holds some 9,700 clones, 55% to 75% seen once. Sequenced input: tumor tissue. All receptors derive from a human donor with melanoma.

The chain links TRBV7-9 to TRBJ2-3; 12 bases map to TRBD2. This CDR3 region has 17 residues. V lost 3 bases and J lost 2; bases outside the gene matches: 6. Germline CDR1 SEHNR, CDR2 FQNEAQ (reference sequence). The CDR3: CASSLRLAGVYTDTQYF. In nucleotides, the CDR3 is TGTGCCAGCAGCTTGCGACTAGCGGGGGTATACACAGATACGCAGTATTTT. The full variable domain, its missing parts supplied by reference TRBV7-9 and TRBJ2-3, is DTGVSQNPRHKITKRGQNVTFRCDPISEHNRLYWYRQTLGQGPEFLTYFQNEAQLEKSRLLSDRFSAERPKGSFSTLEIQRTEQGDSAMYLCASSLRLAGVYTDTQYFGPGTRLTVL.

In its sample, this clone was seen once. CDR3: CAGSGGASGEQFF. CDR3 sequence (DNA): TGTGCTGGCAGCGGGGGGGCGTCCGGGGAGCAGTTCTTC. The chain is built from TRBV12-5 and TRBJ2-1; 10 positions match TRBD2. Germline V gene sequence: CDR1 LGHNT, CDR2 FRNRAP. Trimming removed 11 bases from V and 10 bases from J; junction bases left unmatched: 11. The CDR3 is 13 amino acids.

The chain employs TRBV5-1 and TRBJ2-5; 8 bases fit TRBD1. Looked up from germline, CDR1 is SGHRS and CDR2 is YFSETQ. The CDR3 contains 13 residues. The ends lost 1 base at V and 4 bases at J; junction bases unmatched: 0. The CDR3, as DNA: TGCGCCAGCAGCTTGACAGGGGGAGAGACCCAGTACTTC. It codes for CASSLTGGETQYF. Together with reference TRBV5-1 and TRBJ2-5, the CDR3 gives the full variable domain: KAGVTQTPRYLIKTRGQQVTLSCSPISGHRSVSWYQQTPGQGLQFLFEYFSETQRNKGNFPGRFSGRQFSNSRSEMNVSTLELGDSALYLCASSLTGGETQYFGPGTRLLVL.

The CDR3 region is CASSLGPSSSGGALRELFF. The CDR3 bases are TGCGCCAGCAGCTTGGGACCTAGTTCTAGCGGGGGGGCCCTCCGGGAGCTGTTTTTT. This chain connects TRBV5-1 to TRBJ2-2; TRBD2 matches at 12 bases. The length of the CDR3 is 19 residues. Germline V gene sequence: CDR1 SGHRS, CDR2 YFSETQ. The trim removed 0 bases at V and 9 bases at J, leaving 15 bases unmatched.

This sequence joins TRBV20-1 and TRBJ1-2; D ambiguous. CDR1 is DFQATT and CDR2 is SNEGSKA in the germline V gene (reference sequence). This CDR3 has 11 amino acids. The V end lost 3 bases, the J end lost 3 bases, and 5 bases lay between the germline ends. CDR3 bases: TGCAGTGCTAGTGTGTACTATGGCTACACCTTC. This codes for CSASVYYGYTF.

This clone occurred once. This sequence joins TRBV5-1 and TRBJ1-2; 9 bases are a match to TRBD1. Trimming at V came to 0 bases and at J to 4 bases, leaving 4 bases not matched to a gene. Germline V gene lookup returns CDR1 SGHRS and CDR2 YFSETQ. This CDR3 has 15 amino acids. The CDR3 here is CASSLGDRDPYGYTF. The DNA of the CDR3 is TGCGCCAGCAGCTTGGGGGACAGGGATCCCTATGGCTACACCTTC.

By its share, this clone is medium-sized. V is TRBV7-9 and J is TRBJ1-2, with D unclear. V lost 2 bases and J lost 7, with 8 bases in between. This CDR3 contains 12 residues. Germline loops: CDR1 SEHNR, CDR2 FQNEAQ (reference sequence). The CDR3 region has the DNA TGTGCCAGCAGCTTATCTACGGCTGGCTACACCTTC. Its protein is CASSLSTAGYTF. Full variable domain (rest looked up from reference TRBV7-9 and TRBJ1-2): DTGVSQNPRHKITKRGQNVTFRCDPISEHNRLYWYRQTLGQGPEFLTYFQNEAQLEKSRLLSDRFSAERPKGSFSTLEIQRTEQGDSAMYLCASSLSTAGYTFGSGTRLTVV.

This clone has just one count. The rearrangement links TRBV18 to TRBJ2-6, with D possibly being TRBD2 (6 bases). V lost 3 bases, J lost 2 bases, and 14 bases lay in between. In germline, CDR1 is KGHSH, CDR2 LQKENI. The CDR3 covers 17 residues. In DNA, the CDR3 is TGTGCCAGCTCACCCCGGATGGGGGGTCCTGGGGCCAACGTCCTGACTTTC. Its protein is CASSPRMGGPGANVLTF.

This clone was counted once. The chain combines TRBV9 with TRBJ2-2, with D hard to call. The CDR3 consists of 17 residues. Germline CDR1 SGDLS, CDR2 YYNGEE. V lost 3 bases to trimming and J lost 2 bases, with 17 bases between them. The CDR3 DNA is TGTGCCAGCAGCGCCCCCGGGTTCCGAGACAACACCGGGGAGCTGTTTTTT. Translation: CASSAPGFRDNTGELFF.